The 10 T cell receptor beta chains presented below share a single source sample, sequenced in a study of beta chain features in type 1 diabetes. Overall study findings and caveats: All four CD4+ subsets from Type 1 diabetes patients carried moderately but significantly shorter TCRB CDR3s.

These receptors lack a known antigen. Expressed TCRB transcripts got sequenced, as all isolated RNA was reverse transcribed. The protocol was immunoSEQ multiplex PCR, while the TCRdb copy is restricted to in-frame clones and leaves out a portion. The sample yields over 650,000 clones, more than 12% seen once. Sequencing used naive CD4+ T cells from blood. Receptor source: a man in his late teens or twenties with type 1 diabetes.

Notes on this clone: In the same sample, other DNA sequences code for this CDR3. The chain links TRBV7-9 to TRBJ2-3; possibly TRBD1 for D (5 bases). This CDR3 region has 12 residues. The ends were cut back, 5 bases at V and 4 bases at J, with 7 bases in the middle. The V gene's germline CDR1 is SEHNR and CDR2 FQNEAQ (reference sequence). The DNA for the CDR3 is TGTGCCAGCAGCCCAGGGTCAGATACGCAGTATTTT. Protein: CASSPGSDTQYF.

J is TRBJ2-2 and V is TRBV7-9, with D possibly TRBD1 on 5 matching bases. V lost 5 bases, J lost 0 bases, and 13 bases lay in between. CDR1 and CDR2 from the germline V gene are SEHNR and FQNEAQ (reference sequence). The CDR3 totals 16 residues. CDR3 in DNA: TGTGCCAGCAGCCGGTCGACAGAGACGAACACCGGGGAGCTGTTTTTT. Encoded protein: CASSRSTETNTGELFF.

This clone was seen a few times. CDR3 loop: CASSTRQSSYEQYF. The CDR3 DNA follows: TGCGCCAGCAGCACCAGACAGAGCTCCTACGAGCAGTACTTC. The rearrangement links TRBV5-1 to TRBJ2-7; D is possibly TRBD1 (5 bases). The CDR3 extends over 14 amino acids. The V end lost 4 bases, the J end lost 0 bases, and 11 bases lay between the germline ends. CDR1 and CDR2 (germline): SGHRS, YFSETQ.

The V call is TRBV15, the J call TRBJ2-5; D is possibly TRBD2 (6 bases). CDR1 is LNHNV and CDR2 is YYDKDF in the germline V gene (reference sequence). This CDR3 region has 15 residues. V was cut by 0 bases and J by 5 bases, with 13 bases left in between. The CDR3 spells CATSRDLGGRETQYF. Here the CDR3 DNA reads TGTGCCACCAGCAGAGATTTGGGAGGACGGGAGACCCAGTACTTC. Combining the CDR3 with reference TRBV15 and TRBJ2-5 gives the whole variable domain DAMVIQNPRYQVTQFGKPVTLSCSQTLNHNVMYWYQQKSSQAPKLLFHYYDKDFNNEADTPDNFQSRRPNTSFCFLDIRSPGLGDTAMYLCATSRDLGGRETQYFGPGTRLLVL.

Comment on this clone: The identical CDR3 is also encoded by other nucleotide sequences in the sample. The gene calls are TRBV9 and TRBJ1-2; no definite D call. Germline assignment: CDR1 SGDLS and CDR2 YYNGEE. The CDR3 is 14 residues long. Trimming pared 0 bases from V and 2 bases from J, leaving 8 bases between. The CDR3 spells CASSVGEQNYGYTF. The CDR3 region has the DNA TGTGCCAGCAGCGTAGGGGAACAGAACTATGGCTACACCTTC.

The chain couples TRBV27 to TRBJ2-7; D not resolved. The V end was cut by 3 bases, the J end by 2 bases, with 8 bases between. Germline V gene data show CDR1 as MNHEY and CDR2 as SMNVEV (reference sequence). This CDR3 comprises 13 residues. The CDR3 sequence: CASSFRSAYEQYF. The DNA for the CDR3 is TGTGCCAGCAGTTTCAGGTCCGCCTACGAGCAGTACTTC.

The chain joins TRBV7-8 to TRBJ2-3; 8 nucleotides align to TRBD1. CDR1 is SGHVS and CDR2 is FQNEAQ in the germline V gene. There are 15 residues in the CDR3. Losses at the gene ends were 5 bases for V and 4 bases for J; bases not matched to a gene: 8. CDR3 loop: CASSVSWTGPDTQYF. The CDR3 nucleotides read TGTGCCAGCAGCGTAAGCTGGACAGGGCCAGATACGCAGTATTTT.

V and J are TRBV28 and TRBJ2-2; 13 nucleotides match TRBD2. V lost 4 bases and J lost 6; bases outside the gene matches: 5. There are 16 residues in the CDR3. Germline lookup yields CDR1 MDHEN and CDR2 SYDVKM. The CDR3 bases are TGTGCCAGCAGTTGGACTAGCGGGAGAAGCGCCGGGGAGCTGTTTTTT. Translating it yields CASSWTSGRSAGELFF.

The rearrangement joins TRBV15 to TRBJ1-2; D remains ambiguous. The V end was cut by 0 bases, the J end by 4 bases, with 6 bases between. The germline V gene has CDR1 LNHNV and CDR2 YYDKDF (reference sequence). The CDR3 has 13 amino acids. The DNA for the CDR3 is TGTGCCACCAGCAGAGAAGGAGGCTATGGCTACACCTTC. Amino acids: CATSREGGYGYTF.

Regarding this clone: This CDR3 is also generated by other DNA sequences in the sample. This sequence joins TRBV11-3 and TRBJ2-7; tentative D call: TRBD1 (5 bases). Trimming pared 1 base from V and 1 base from J, leaving 5 bases between. CDR3 length equals 13 residues. Germline values: CDR1 SGHNT, CDR2 YENEEA. The CDR3 region is CASSLAGSYEQYF. Written as DNA, the CDR3 is TGTGCCAGCAGCTTAGCAGGGTCCTACGAGCAGTACTTC.